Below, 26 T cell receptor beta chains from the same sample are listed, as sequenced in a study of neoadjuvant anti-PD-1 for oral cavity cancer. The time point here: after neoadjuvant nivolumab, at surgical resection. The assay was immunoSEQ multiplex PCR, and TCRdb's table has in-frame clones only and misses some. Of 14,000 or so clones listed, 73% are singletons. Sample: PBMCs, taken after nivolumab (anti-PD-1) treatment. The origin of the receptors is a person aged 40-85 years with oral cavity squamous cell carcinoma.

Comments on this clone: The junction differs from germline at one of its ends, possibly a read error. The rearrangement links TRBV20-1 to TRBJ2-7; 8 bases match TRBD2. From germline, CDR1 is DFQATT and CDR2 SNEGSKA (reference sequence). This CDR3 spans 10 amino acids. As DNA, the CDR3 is TGCAGTACTAGCGGAGGGGGTGGTGGCTTC. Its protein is CSTSGGGGGF.

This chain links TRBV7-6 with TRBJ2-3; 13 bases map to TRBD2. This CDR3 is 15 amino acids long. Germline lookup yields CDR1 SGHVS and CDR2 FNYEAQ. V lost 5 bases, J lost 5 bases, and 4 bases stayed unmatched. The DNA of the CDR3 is TGTGCCAGCAGCACACGACTAGCGGGAGGAGATACGCAGTATTTT. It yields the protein CASSTRLAGGDTQYF.

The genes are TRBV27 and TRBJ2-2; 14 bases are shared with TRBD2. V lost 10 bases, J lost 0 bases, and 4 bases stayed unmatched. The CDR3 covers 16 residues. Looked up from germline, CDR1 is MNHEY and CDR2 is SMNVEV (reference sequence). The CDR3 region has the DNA TGTGCCACCGGGACTAGCGGGGGCGCGAACACCGGGGAGCTGTTTTTT. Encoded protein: CATGTSGGANTGELFF.

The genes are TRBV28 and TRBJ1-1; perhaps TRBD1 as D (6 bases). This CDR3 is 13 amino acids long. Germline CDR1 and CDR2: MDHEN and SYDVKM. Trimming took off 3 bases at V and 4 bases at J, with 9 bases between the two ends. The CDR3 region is CASSLGGGTEAFF. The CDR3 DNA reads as TGTGCCAGCAGTTTGGGAGGGGGCACTGAAGCTTTCTTT.

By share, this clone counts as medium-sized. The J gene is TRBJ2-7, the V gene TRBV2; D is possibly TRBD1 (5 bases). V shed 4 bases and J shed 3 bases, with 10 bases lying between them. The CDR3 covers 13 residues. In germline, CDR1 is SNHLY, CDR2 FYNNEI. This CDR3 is CASSGAGNYEQYF. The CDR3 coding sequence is TGTGCCAGCAGTGGGGCAGGGAACTACGAGCAGTACTTC.

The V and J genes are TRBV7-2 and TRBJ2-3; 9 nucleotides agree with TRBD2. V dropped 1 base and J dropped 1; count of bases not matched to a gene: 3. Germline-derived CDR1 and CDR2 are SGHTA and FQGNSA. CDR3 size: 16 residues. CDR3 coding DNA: TGTGCCAGCAGCTTAGTCGGCGGGAGGGGCACAGATACGCAGTATTTT. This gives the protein CASSLVGGRGTDTQYF. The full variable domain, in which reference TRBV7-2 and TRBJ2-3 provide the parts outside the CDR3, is GAGVSQSPSNKVTEKGKDVELRCDPISGHTALYWYRQSLGQGLEFLIYFQGNSAPDKSGLPSDRFSAERTGGSVSTLTIQRTQQEDSAVYLCASSLVGGRGTDTQYFGPGTRLTVL.

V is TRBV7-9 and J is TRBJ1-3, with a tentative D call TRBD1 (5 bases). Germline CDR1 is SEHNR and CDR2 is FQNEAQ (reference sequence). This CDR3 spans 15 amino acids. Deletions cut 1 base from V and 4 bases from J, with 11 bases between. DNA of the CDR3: TGTGCCAGCAGCTTAGGCTGGGCAGGGGGAAACACCATATATTTT. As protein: CASSLGWAGGNTIYF.

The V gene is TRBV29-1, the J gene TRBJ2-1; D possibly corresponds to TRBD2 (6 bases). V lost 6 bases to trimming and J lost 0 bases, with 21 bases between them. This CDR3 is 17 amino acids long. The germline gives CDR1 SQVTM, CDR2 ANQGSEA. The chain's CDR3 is CSVAETRREGSYNEQFF. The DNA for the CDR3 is TGCAGCGTCGCGGAAACTCGGCGGGAAGGCTCCTACAATGAGCAGTTCTTC.

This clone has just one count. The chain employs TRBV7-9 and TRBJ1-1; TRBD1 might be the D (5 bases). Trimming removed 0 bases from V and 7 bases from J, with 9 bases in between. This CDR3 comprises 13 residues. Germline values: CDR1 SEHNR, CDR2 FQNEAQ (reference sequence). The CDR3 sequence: CASSLAPGGEAFF. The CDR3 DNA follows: TGTGCCAGCAGCTTAGCGCCTGGGGGTGAAGCTTTCTTT.

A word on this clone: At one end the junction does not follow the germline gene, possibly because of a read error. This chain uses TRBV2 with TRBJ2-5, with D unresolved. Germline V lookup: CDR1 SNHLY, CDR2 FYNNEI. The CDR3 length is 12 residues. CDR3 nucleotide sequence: TGTGCCAGCGCCGTAGGCCAAGAGACTCAGTACTTC. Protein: CASAVGQETQYF.

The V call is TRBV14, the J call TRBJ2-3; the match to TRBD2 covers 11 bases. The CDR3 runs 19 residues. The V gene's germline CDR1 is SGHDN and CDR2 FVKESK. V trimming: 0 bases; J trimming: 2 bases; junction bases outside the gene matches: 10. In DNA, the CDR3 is TGTGCCAGCAGCCAAGATTTGCTAGCGGGAGGCCCTCCCACAGATACGCAGTATTTT. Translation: CASSQDLLAGGPPTDTQYF. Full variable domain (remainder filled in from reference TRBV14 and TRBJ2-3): EAGVTQFPSHSVIEKGQTVTLRCDPISGHDNLYWYRRVMGKEIKFLLHFVKESKQDESGMPNNRFLAERTGGTYSTLKVQPAELEDSGVYFCASSQDLLAGGPPTDTQYFGPGTRLTVL.

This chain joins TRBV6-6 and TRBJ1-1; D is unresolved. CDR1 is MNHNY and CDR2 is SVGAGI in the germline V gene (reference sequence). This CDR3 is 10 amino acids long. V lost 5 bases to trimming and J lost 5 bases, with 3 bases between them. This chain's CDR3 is CASSLTEAFF. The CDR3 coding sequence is TGTGCCAGCAGTCTGACTGAAGCTTTCTTT.

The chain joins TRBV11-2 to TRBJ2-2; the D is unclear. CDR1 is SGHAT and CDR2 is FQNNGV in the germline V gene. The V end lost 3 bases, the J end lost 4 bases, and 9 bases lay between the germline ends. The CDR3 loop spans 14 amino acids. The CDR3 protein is CASSFSPITGELFF. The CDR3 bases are TGTGCCAGCAGCTTTTCCCCAATCACCGGGGAGCTGTTTTTT.

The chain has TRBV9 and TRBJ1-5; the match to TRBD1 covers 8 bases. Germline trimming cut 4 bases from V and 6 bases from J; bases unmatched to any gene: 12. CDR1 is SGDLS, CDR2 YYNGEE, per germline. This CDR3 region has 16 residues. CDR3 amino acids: CASSPHPDREVQPQHF. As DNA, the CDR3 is TGTGCCAGCAGCCCACACCCGGACAGGGAGGTTCAGCCCCAGCATTTT.

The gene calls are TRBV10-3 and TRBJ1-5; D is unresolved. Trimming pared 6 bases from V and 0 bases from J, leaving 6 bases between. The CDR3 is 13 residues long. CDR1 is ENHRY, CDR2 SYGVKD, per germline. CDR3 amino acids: CAISQHSNQPQHF. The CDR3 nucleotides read TGTGCCATCAGCCAACATAGCAATCAGCCCCAGCATTTT.

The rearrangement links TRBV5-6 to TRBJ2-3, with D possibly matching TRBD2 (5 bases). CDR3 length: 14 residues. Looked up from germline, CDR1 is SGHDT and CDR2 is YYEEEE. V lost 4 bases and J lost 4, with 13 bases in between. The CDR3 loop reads CASSPVRGPDTQYF. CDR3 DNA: TGTGCCAGCAGCCCGGTCAGAGGGCCAGATACGCAGTATTTT.

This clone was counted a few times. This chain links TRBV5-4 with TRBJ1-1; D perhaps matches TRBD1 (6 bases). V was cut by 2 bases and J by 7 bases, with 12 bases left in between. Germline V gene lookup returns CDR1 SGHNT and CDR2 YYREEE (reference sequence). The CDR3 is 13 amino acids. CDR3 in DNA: TGTGCCAGCAGCTTAGGACAGCGGGATGAAGCTTTCTTT. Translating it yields CASSLGQRDEAFF.

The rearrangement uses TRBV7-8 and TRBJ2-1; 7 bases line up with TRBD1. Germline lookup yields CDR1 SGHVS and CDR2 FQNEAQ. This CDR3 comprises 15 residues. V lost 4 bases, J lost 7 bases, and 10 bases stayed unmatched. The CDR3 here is CASSSQGSRVNEQFF. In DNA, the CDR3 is TGTGCCAGCAGCTCACAGGGGTCGAGGGTGAATGAGCAGTTCTTC.

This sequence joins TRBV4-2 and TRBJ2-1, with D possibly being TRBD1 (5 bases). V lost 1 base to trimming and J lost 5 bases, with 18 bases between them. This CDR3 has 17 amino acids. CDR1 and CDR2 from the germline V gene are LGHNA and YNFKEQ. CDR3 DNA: TGTGCCAGCAGCCAAGGTCCCGTAGGGGCTATGGACAATGAGCAGTTCTTC. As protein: CASSQGPVGAMDNEQFF.

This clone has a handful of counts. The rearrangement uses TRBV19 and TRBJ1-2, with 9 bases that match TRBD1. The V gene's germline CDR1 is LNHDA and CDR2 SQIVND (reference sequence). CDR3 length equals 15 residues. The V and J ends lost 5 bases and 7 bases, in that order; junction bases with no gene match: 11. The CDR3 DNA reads TGTGCCAGTAGTCCCGGGGACAGGGTGTCGCGTGGCTACACCTTC. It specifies CASSPGDRVSRGYTF.

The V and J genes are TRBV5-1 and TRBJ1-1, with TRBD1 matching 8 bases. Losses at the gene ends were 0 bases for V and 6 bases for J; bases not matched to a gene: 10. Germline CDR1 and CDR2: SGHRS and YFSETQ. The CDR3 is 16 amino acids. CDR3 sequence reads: CASSLGAGGVMAEAFF. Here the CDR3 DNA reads TGCGCCAGCAGCTTGGGGGCAGGGGGCGTCATGGCTGAAGCTTTCTTT.

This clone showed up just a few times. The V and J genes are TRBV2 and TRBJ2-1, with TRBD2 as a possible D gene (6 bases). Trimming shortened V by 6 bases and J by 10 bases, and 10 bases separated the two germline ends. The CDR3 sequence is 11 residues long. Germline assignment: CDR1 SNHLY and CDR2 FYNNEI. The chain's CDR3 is CASSTSREQFF. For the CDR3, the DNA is TGTGCCAGCAGCACTAGCAGGGAGCAGTTCTTC.

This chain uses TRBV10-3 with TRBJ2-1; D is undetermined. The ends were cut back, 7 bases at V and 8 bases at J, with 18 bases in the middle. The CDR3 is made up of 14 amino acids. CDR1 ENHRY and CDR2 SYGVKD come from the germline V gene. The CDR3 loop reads CAIKGSTLHDEQFF. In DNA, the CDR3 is TGTGCCATCAAAGGATCCACCTTACATGATGAGCAGTTCTTC.

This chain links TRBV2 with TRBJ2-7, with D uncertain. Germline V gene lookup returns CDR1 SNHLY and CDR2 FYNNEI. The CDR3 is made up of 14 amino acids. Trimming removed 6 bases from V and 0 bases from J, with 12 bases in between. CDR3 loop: CASRAGSFSYEQYF. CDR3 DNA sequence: TGTGCCAGCAGGGCCGGGTCCTTCTCCTACGAGCAGTACTTC. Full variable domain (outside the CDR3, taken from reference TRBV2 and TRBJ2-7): EPEVTQTPSHQVTQMGQEVILRCVPISNHLYFYWYRQILGQKVEFLVSFYNNEISEKSEIFDDQFSVERPDGSNFTLKIRSTKLEDSAMYFCASRAGSFSYEQYFGPGTRLTVT.

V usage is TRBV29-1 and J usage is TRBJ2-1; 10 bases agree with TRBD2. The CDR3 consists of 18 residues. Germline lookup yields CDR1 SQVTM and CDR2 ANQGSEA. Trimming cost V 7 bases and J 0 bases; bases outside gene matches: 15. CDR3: CSAHWGLAGVGSYNEQFF. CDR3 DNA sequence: TGCAGCGCCCATTGGGGGCTAGCGGGAGTGGGCTCCTACAATGAGCAGTTCTTC.

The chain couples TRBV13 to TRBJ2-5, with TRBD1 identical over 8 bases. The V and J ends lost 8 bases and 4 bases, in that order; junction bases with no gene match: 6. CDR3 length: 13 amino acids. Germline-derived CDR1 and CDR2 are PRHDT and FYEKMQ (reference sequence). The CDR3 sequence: CASRDRRLETQYF. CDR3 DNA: TGTGCCAGCCGGGACAGGCGTTTAGAGACCCAGTACTTC.